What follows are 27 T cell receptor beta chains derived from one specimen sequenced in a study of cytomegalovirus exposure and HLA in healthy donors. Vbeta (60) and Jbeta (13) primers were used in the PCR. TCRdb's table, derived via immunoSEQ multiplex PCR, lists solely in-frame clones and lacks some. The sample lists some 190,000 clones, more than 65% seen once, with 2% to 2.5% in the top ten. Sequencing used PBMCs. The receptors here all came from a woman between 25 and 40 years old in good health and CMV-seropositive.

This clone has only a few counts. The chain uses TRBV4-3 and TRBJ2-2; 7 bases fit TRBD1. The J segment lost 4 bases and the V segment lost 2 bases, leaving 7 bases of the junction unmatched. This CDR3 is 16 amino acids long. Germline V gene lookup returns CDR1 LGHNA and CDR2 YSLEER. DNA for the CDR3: TGCGCCAGCAGCCAATCGACCGGGACAGCCACCGGGGAGCTGTTTTTT. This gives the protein CASSQSTGTATGELFF.

CDR3 amino acids: CASSALTGGADEKLFF. In nucleotides, the CDR3 is TGTGCCAGTAGTGCCTTAACAGGGGGCGCAGATGAAAAACTGTTTTTT. V gene TRBV19 combines with J gene TRBJ1-4; 9 bases match TRBD1. CDR3 length: 16 residues. The junction had 10 bases not matched to a gene; V was cut back by 5 bases and J by 6 bases. Germline CDR1 reads LNHDA; CDR2 reads SQIVND (reference sequence).

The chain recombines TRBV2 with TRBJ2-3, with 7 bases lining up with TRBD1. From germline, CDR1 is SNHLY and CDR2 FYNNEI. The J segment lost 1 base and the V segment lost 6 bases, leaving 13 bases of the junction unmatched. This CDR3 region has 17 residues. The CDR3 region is CASRKGAEQGGTDTQYF. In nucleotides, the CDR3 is TGTGCCAGCAGGAAGGGGGCAGAACAGGGTGGCACAGATACGCAGTATTTT.

The CDR3 nucleotides are TGCGCCAGCAGCTTGGCCCGCCGGGACAGGGGGCTGTCTGGGGCCAACGTCCTGACTTTC. Translated: CASSLARRDRGLSGANVLTF. The chain combines TRBV5-1 with TRBJ2-6; 12 bases agree with TRBD1. The germline V gene encodes CDR1 SGHRS and CDR2 YFSETQ. The CDR3 has 20 amino acids. The junction had 8 bases not matched to a gene; V was cut back by 0 bases and J by 1 base.

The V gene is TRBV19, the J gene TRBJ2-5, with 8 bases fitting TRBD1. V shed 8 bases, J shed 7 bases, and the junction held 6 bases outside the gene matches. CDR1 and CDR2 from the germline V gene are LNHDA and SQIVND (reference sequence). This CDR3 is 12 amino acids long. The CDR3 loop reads CASATGGGTQYF. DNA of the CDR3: TGTGCCAGTGCCACAGGGGGAGGGACCCAGTACTTC.

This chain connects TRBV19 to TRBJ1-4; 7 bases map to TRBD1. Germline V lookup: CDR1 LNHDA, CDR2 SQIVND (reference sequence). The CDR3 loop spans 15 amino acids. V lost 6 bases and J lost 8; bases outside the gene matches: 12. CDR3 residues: CASSLPTGLGEKLFF. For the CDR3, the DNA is TGTGCCAGTAGCTTACCGACAGGGCTCGGCGAAAAACTGTTTTTT.

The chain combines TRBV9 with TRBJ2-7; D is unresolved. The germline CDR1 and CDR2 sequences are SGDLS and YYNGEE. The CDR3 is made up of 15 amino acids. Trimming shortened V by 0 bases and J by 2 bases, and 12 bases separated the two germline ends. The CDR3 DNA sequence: TGTGCCAGCAGCGTAGAAGCAACCAGGACCTACGAGCAGTACTTC. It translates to CASSVEATRTYEQYF.

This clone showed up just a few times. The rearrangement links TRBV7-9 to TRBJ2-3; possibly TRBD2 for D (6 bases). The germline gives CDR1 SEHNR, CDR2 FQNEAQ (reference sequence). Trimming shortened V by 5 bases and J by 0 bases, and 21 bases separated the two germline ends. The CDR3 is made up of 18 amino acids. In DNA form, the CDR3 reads TGTGCCAGCAGCCCCGGGGGTAGCGGTGAAACTAGCACAGATACGCAGTATTTT. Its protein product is CASSPGGSGETSTDTQYF.

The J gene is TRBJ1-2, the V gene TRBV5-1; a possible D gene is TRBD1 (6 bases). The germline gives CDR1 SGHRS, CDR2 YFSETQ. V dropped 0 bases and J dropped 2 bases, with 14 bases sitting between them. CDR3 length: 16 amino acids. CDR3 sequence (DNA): TGCGCCAGCAGCTTGGGCCCACAGGGCCGGAACTATGGCTACACCTTC. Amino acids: CASSLGPQGRNYGYTF.

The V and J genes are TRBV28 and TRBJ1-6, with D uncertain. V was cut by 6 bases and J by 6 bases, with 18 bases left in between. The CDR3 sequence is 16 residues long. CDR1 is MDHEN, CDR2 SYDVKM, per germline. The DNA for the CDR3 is TGTGCCAGCAGGCCCCCCGGAGCCTCCCCTAATTCACCCCTCCACTTT. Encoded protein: CASRPPGASPNSPLHF.

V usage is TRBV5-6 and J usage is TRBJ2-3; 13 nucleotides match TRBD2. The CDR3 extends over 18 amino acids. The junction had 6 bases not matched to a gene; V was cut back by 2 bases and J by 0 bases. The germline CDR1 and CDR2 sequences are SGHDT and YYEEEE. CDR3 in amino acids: CASSLPGLAGPSTDTQYF. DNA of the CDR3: TGTGCCAGCAGCTTACCGGGACTAGCGGGGCCTAGCACAGATACGCAGTATTTT.

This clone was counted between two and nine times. The CDR3 DNA is TGTGCCACTCGACAGGGGCTTAACACAGATACGCAGTATTTT. Encoded protein: CATRQGLNTDTQYF. The J gene is TRBJ2-3, the V gene TRBV19; 8 nucleotides align to TRBD1. Germline CDR1 and CDR2: LNHDA and SQIVND (reference sequence). CDR3 length equals 14 residues. Losses at the gene ends were 10 bases for V and 2 bases for J; bases not matched to a gene: 8.

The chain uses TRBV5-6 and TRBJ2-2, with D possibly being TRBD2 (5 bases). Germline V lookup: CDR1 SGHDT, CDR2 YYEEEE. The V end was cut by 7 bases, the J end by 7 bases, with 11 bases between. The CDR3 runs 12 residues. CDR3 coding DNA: TGTGCCAGCTGGGAGATAGGCGGGGAGCTGTTTTTT. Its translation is CASWEIGGELFF.

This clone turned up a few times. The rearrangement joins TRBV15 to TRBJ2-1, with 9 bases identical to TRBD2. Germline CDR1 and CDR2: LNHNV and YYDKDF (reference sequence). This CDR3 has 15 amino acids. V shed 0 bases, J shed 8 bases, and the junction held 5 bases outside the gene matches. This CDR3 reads CATSRDTSGLDEQFF. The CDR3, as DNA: TGTGCCACCAGCAGAGATACTAGCGGGTTGGATGAGCAGTTCTTC.

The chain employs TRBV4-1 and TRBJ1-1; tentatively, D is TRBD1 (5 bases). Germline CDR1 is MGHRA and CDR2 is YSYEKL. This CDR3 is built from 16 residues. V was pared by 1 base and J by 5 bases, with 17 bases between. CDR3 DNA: TGCGCCAGCAGCCAAGCAAGGGGCCTTTCTAGGACTGAAGCTTTCTTT. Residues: CASSQARGLSRTEAFF.

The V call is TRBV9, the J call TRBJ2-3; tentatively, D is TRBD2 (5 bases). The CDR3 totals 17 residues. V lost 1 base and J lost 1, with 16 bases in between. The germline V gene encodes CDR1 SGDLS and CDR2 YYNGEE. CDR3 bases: TGTGCCAGCAGCGTACTATCTAGCCGAACGGGCACAGATACGCAGTATTTT. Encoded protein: CASSVLSSRTGTDTQYF.

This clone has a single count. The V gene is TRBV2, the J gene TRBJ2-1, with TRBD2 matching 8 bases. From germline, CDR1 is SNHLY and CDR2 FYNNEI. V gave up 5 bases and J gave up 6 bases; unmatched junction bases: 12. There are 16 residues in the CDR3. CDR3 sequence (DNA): TGTGCCAGCAGTCAAAGGGCGGGACTAGGTATCAATGAGCAGTTCTTC. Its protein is CASSQRAGLGINEQFF.

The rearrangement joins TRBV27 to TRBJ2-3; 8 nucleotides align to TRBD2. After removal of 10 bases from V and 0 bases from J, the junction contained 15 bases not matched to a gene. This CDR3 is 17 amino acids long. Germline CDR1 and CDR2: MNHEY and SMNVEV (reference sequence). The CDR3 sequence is CAIARRGVSSSTDTQYF. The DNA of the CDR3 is TGTGCCATCGCTAGGCGGGGGGTTTCGTCAAGCACAGATACGCAGTATTTT.

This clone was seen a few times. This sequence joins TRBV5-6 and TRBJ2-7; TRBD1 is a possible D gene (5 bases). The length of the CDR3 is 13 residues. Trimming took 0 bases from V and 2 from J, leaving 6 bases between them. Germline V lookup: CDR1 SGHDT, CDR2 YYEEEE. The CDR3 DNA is TGTGCCAGCAGCTTGGGGGGCCCCTACGAGCAGTACTTC. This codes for CASSLGGPYEQYF.

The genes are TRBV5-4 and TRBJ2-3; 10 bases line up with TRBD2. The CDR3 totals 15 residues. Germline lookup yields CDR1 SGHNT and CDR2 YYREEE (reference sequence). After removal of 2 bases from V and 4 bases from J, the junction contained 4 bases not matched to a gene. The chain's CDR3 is CASSFRLAGADTQYF. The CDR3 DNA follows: TGTGCCAGCAGCTTCCGGCTAGCGGGGGCAGATACGCAGTATTTT.

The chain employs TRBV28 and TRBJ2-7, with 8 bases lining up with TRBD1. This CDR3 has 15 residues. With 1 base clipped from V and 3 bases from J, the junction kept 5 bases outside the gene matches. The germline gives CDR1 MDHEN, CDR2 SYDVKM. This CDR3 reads CASSLSPTGGYEQYF. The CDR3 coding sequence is TGTGCCAGCAGTTTATCCCCCACAGGGGGCTACGAGCAGTACTTC.

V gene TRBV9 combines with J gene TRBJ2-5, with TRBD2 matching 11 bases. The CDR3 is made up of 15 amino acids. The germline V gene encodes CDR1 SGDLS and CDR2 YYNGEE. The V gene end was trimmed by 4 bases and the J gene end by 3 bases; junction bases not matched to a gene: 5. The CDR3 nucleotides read TGTGCCAGCAGCTTAGCGGGGGGGCTAAAAGAGACCCAGTACTTC. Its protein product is CASSLAGGLKETQYF.

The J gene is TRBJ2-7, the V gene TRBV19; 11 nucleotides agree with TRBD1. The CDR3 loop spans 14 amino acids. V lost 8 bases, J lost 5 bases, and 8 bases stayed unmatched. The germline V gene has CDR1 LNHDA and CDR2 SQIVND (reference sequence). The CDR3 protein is CASRGQGAVDEQYF. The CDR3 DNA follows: TGTGCCAGTCGAGGACAGGGGGCAGTGGACGAGCAGTACTTC.

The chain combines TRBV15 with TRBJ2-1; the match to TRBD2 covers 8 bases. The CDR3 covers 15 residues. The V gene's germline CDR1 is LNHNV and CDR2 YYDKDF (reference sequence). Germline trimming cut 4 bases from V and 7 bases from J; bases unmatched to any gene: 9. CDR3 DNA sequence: TGTGCCACCAGCATGGGCGGGGGGATTATAAATGAGCAGTTCTTC. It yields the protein CATSMGGGIINEQFF. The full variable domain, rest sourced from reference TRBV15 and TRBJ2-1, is DAMVIQNPRYQVTQFGKPVTLSCSQTLNHNVMYWYQQKSSQAPKLLFHYYDKDFNNEADTPDNFQSRRPNTSFCFLDIRSPGLGDTAMYLCATSMGGGIINEQFFGPGTRLTVL.

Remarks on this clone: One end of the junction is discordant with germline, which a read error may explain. The CDR3 sequence: CASSITGGNRPQHF. The CDR3 nucleotides read TGTGCCAGTAGTATCACAGGGGGCAATCGGCCCCAGCATTTT. The rearrangement links TRBV19 to TRBJ1-5, with 9 bases aligning to TRBD1. From germline, CDR1 is LNHDA and CDR2 SQIVND (reference sequence). CDR3 length equals 14 residues.

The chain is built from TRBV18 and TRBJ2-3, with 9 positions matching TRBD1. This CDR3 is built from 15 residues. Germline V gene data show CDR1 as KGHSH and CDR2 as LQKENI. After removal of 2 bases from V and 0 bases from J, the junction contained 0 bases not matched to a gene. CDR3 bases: TGTGCCAGCTCACCAGGGACAGGGAGCACAGATACGCAGTATTTT. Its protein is CASSPGTGSTDTQYF.

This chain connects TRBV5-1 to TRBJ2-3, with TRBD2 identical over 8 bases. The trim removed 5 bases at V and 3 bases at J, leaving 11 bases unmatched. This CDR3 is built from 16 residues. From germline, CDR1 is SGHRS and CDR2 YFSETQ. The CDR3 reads CASRPESRLATDTQYF. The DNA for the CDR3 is TGCGCCAGCAGACCGGAGTCTCGACTAGCGACAGATACGCAGTATTTT. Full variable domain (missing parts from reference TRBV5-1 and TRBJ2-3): KAGVTQTPRYLIKTRGQQVTLSCSPISGHRSVSWYQQTPGQGLQFLFEYFSETQRNKGNFPGRFSGRQFSNSRSEMNVSTLELGDSALYLCASRPESRLATDTQYFGPGTRLTVL.